A selection of T cell receptor beta chains follows, all from one sample in a study of CD8+ T cells in alopecia areata. The table came from immunoSEQ multiplex PCR; TCRdb's copy has only in-frame clones and leaves some out. The profile covers 150,000 or so clones, with 55% appearing a single time and approximately 4.3% taken by the ten largest. Material for sequencing was CD4+ T cells sorted from blood. These receptor sequences come from a human donor in good health. CDR3s include the opening cysteine and the closing phenylalanine or tryptophan. D genes are given only for firm matches. Clone sizes are given selectively: once, few, many, or a class where the clone is expanded.

TGTGCCAGCAGTTACGGGGAGACCCAGTACTTC	CASSYGETQYF	TRBJ2-5	11	few	TRBV6-5	.
TGCGCCAGCAGCCAAGGGTTAGCCTTCGCCGATACGCAGTATTTT	CASSQGLAFADTQYF	TRBJ2-3	15	.	TRBV4-1	.
TGTGCCAGCAGACTTCGGGGAGGAGGGAACGAGCAGTACTTC	CASRLRGGGNEQYF	TRBJ2-7	14	.	TRBV5-6	.
TGTGCCAGCAGCTTAAGTCCGAGGACTAGAGGGGAGACCCAGTACTTC	CASSLSPRTRGETQYF	TRBJ2-5	16	.	TRBV7-2	TRBD2
TGTGCCAGCAGCTTCAGCTTCAATCAGCCCCAGCATTTT	CASSFSFNQPQHF	TRBJ1-5	13	once	TRBV7-2	.
TGTGCCAGCAGTTATGGGACAGGGGCAACTGAAGCTTTCTTT	CASSYGTGATEAFF	TRBJ1-1	14	few	TRBV6-6	TRBD1
TGTGCCAGCAGCCAAGACGGTAGGGCCGACCTTGGAGATACGCAGTATTTT	CASSQDGRADLGDTQYF	TRBJ2-3	17	.	TRBV14	.
TGTGCCTGGAGTGTTGACGGTTTAGGCTACACCTTC	CAWSVDGLGYTF	TRBJ1-2	12	.	TRBV30	.
TGCGCCAGCAGCTTGGAGAGATACGAGCAGTACTTC	CASSLERYEQYF	TRBJ2-7	12	few	TRBV5-1	.
TGTGCCAGCAGCTTGACTAGCGGTAGCACAGATACGCAGTATTTT	CASSLTSGSTDTQYF	TRBJ2-3	15	.	TRBV27	TRBD2
TGTGCCAGTAGTATAGACAGGAACACTGAAGCTTTCTTT	CASSIDRNTEAFF	TRBJ1-1	13	few	TRBV19	.
TGTGCCAGCAGTGCACAGGGTGGGGAAAAACTGTTTTTT	CASSAQGGEKLFF	TRBJ1-4	13	.	TRBV6-1	.
TGTGCCAGCTTGGGACAGTCCCATGGCTACACCTTC	CASLGQSHGYTF	TRBJ1-2	12	.	TRBV2	TRBD1
TGCGCCAGCAGCTTACACTGGGGAGAGGGCAATGAGCAGTTCTTC	CASSLHWGEGNEQFF	TRBJ2-1	15	.	TRBV5-1	.
TGTGCCAGCAGCGGACAGGGCACAGATACGCAGTATTTT	CASSGQGTDTQYF	TRBJ2-3	13	.	TRBV5-4	TRBD1
TGCAGCGTTGCCTCAGTGCCCGGACGGCCGAACACTGAAGCTTTCTTT	CSVASVPGRPNTEAFF	TRBJ1-1	16	.	TRBV29-1	.
TGCAGCTTCCGACAGGGCGTGGGTTCAGAGACCCAGTACTTC	CSFRQGVGSETQYF	TRBJ2-5	14	.	TRBV29-1	TRBD1
TGCAGCGTTGTGCGGGAGGCCCTGTCTGATACGCAGTATTTT	CSVVREALSDTQYF	TRBJ2-3	14	.	TRBV29-1	TRBD2
TGCAGCGCGACCTTCAGGGGTACGGAGACCCAGTACTTC	CSATFRGTETQYF	TRBJ2-5	13	.	TRBV29-1	.
TGTGCCAGCAGCTTAGGGAATTGGGCTAGCGGCCAAGAGACCCAGTACTTC	CASSLGNWASGQETQYF	TRBJ2-5	17	few	TRBV11-2	TRBD2
TGTGCCAGGGTTCTAGCGGTCCTTGGGGAGACCCAGTACTTC	CARVLAVLGETQYF	TRBJ2-5	14	.	TRBV21-1	.
TGTGCCAGTCACAGGACAGCTAAGACTGAAGCTTTCTTT	CASHRTAKTEAFF	TRBJ1-1	13	.	TRBV6-5	.
TGCAGCGTGCCGGCTAGCGGGATTAGCGAGACCCAGTACTTC	CSVPASGISETQYF	TRBJ2-5	14	few	TRBV29-1	TRBD2
TGTGCCAGCAGCTTAATAGGAGGGCCGATGGACGGCTACACCTTC	CASSLIGGPMDGYTF	TRBJ1-2	15	few	TRBV7-3	.
TGTGCCTGCCCAGCGGCTAAGGAGTTCTTC	CACPAAKEFF	TRBJ2-1	10	few	TRBV30	.
TGTGCCAGCAGTTTAGTGGGAATAGCCAAAAACATTCAGTACTTC	CASSLVGIAKNIQYF	TRBJ2-4	15	.	TRBV28	.
TGTGCCAGCTCGTGGGGCGGGACAGCAAAAGGAGAGACCCAGTACTTC	CASSWGGTAKGETQYF	TRBJ2-5	16	.	TRBV25-1	.
TGTGCCAGCCGATTCTGGGGGCCGAACACCGGGGAGCTGTTTTTT	CASRFWGPNTGELFF	TRBJ2-2	15	.	TRBV5-6	.
TGCAGCGCTCAAGTGGGGACTAGCGACTACGAGCAGTACTTC	CSAQVGTSDYEQYF	TRBJ2-7	14	.	TRBV29-1	TRBD2
TGCAGCGTTGAAGTCCCGGTGAACACCGGGGAGCTGTTTTTT	CSVEVPVNTGELFF	TRBJ2-2	14	.	TRBV29-1	.
TGTGCCAGCGAAGGGACAGGGGCCTTCAATGAGCAGTTCTTC	CASEGTGAFNEQFF	TRBJ2-1	14	.	TRBV25-1	TRBD1
TGCGCCAGCAGCACAGACAGCTACGACGAGCAGTACTTC	CASSTDSYDEQYF	TRBJ2-7	13	.	TRBV5-1	.
TGCGCCAGCAGTCACTTACAGAAGGTCCTCGGGGCCAACGTCCTGACTTTC	CASSHLQKVLGANVLTF	TRBJ2-6	17	.	TRBV23-1	.
TGTGCCACCAGCAGAGACCCCGACTCCTACGAGCAGTACTTC	CATSRDPDSYEQYF	TRBJ2-7	14	.	TRBV15	.
TGTGCCAGCAAGTTCGGACCCCTGAACACTGAAGCTTTCTTT	CASKFGPLNTEAFF	TRBJ1-1	14	.	TRBV6-1	.
TGTGCCAGCAGCCAACGGATAGCGGGACTAGGCAATGAGCAGTTCTTC	CASSQRIAGLGNEQFF	TRBJ2-1	16	few	TRBV14	TRBD2
TGTGCCAGCAGTCGGGAAATGAACACTGAAGCTTTCTTT	CASSREMNTEAFF	TRBJ1-1	13	few	TRBV7-9	.
TGTGCCAGCAGCCAAGGCCGGGAGACCCAGTACTTC	CASSQGRETQYF	TRBJ2-5	12	.	TRBV14	.
TGCGCCAGCAGCTTGAATAGCGGGAGTGTCGAGCAGTACTTC	CASSLNSGSVEQYF	TRBJ2-7	14	.	TRBV5-1	TRBD2
TGTGCCAGCAGTCATGGGAGGTCCAAAAACATTCAGTACTTC	CASSHGRSKNIQYF	TRBJ2-4	14	.	TRBV6-5	.
TGTGCCAGCAGCCTCGACCGATTACCTGGGGGCAATCAGCCCCAGCATTTT	CASSLDRLPGGNQPQHF	TRBJ1-5	17	.	TRBV7-8	.
TGTGCCAGCAGTCTCAGGGACGGGGAGCTGTTTTTT	CASSLRDGELFF	TRBJ2-2	12	.	TRBV27	.
TGTGCCAGCAGCCGTCCGGAAAGGTTGGCAGAAGCTTTCTTT	CASSRPERLAEAFF	TRBJ1-1	14	few	TRBV6-5	.
TGTGCCAGCAGTCAAATAGTTTGGGGGCCCAAAAACATTCAGTACTTC	CASSQIVWGPKNIQYF	TRBJ2-4	16	.	TRBV28	.
TGTGCCAGCAGTTTTTCTGGAGCTTTCAATCAGCCCCAGCATTTT	CASSFSGAFNQPQHF	TRBJ1-5	15	few	TRBV28	.
TGTGCCAGCTCCTACCCGAGTCAGCCCCAGCATTTT	CASSYPSQPQHF	TRBJ1-5	12	.	TRBV19	.
TGCAGCGTGGGACTGTTAAGGGGGCAGTTCTTC	CSVGLLRGQFF	TRBJ2-1	11	.	TRBV29-1	.
TGTGCCAGCAGGGCTAGGGTAGTCTTAGGGCAGTTCTTC	CASRARVVLGQFF	TRBJ2-1	13	.	TRBV28	.
TGTGCCAGCGGAGGACAGTTGAACACTGAAGCTTTCTTT	CASGGQLNTEAFF	TRBJ1-1	13	few	TRBV6-5	.
TGTGCCAGCTCGCGGGCGGCGTACTATGGCTACACCTTC	CASSRAAYYGYTF	TRBJ1-2	13	.	TRBV2	.
TGTGCCAGCAGTTACTCGTCTCCCCACCTTGGCTACACCTTC	CASSYSSPHLGYTF	TRBJ1-2	14	.	TRBV6-5	.
TGTGCCAGCAGCCGTCGATACGAGCAGTACTTC	CASSRRYEQYF	TRBJ2-7	11	.	TRBV28	.